A selection of T cell receptor beta chains follows, all from one sample in a study of response to subunit inactivated influenza vaccine. TCRdb processed the RT-PCR reads anew with MiXCR; each CDR3 protein has one entry. The sample includes about 500,000 distinct CDR3 sequences, roughly 13% of them seen just once. The specimen was PBMCs from blood, collected roughly 6 weeks after vaccination. These TCRs come from a man aged 50 to 59 who received an inactivated influenza vaccine. Both conserved end residues are part of each CDR3. Each record gives: CDR3 protein, CDR3 DNA, V gene, D gene, clone size, J gene. The D gene is left open where the match is weak. Clone size, where shown, is once, few, many, or a class for clones that have expanded.

cdr3_aa: CSVVGTLVETQYF; cdr3_nt: TGCAGCGTTGTCGGGACTTTGGTGGAGACCCAGTACTTC; v_call: TRBV29-1; d_call: -; clone_size: few; j_call: TRBJ2-5
cdr3_aa: CSARRFQETQYF; cdr3_nt: TGCAGTGCTAGGAGGTTCCAAGAGACCCAGTACTTC; v_call: TRBV20-1; d_call: -; clone_size: -; j_call: TRBJ2-5
cdr3_aa: CASSSTLRLAGASSTGELFF; cdr3_nt: TGTGCCAGCAGTTCCACCCTGAGACTAGCGGGGGCCTCGAGCACCGGGGAGCTGTTTTTT; v_call: TRBV28; d_call: TRBD2; clone_size: -; j_call: TRBJ2-2
cdr3_aa: CASSLSMGATNEQFF; cdr3_nt: TGTGCCAGCAGTTTATCTATGGGGGCCACCAATGAGCAGTTCTTC; v_call: TRBV28; d_call: -; clone_size: few; j_call: TRBJ2-1
cdr3_aa: CSVGQYNEQFF; cdr3_nt: TGCAGCGTTGGCCAGTACAATGAGCAGTTCTTC; v_call: TRBV29-1; d_call: -; clone_size: many; j_call: TRBJ2-1
cdr3_aa: CASSYRPGGPNEQFF; cdr3_nt: TGTGCCAGCAGTTACCGACCCGGCGGGCCCAATGAGCAGTTCTTC; v_call: TRBV6-5; d_call: -; clone_size: -; j_call: TRBJ2-1
cdr3_aa: CAWSHRGQQPQHF; cdr3_nt: TGTGCCTGGAGTCACAGGGGGCAACAGCCCCAGCATTTT; v_call: TRBV30; d_call: TRBD1; clone_size: -; j_call: TRBJ1-5
cdr3_aa: CASFQGAGYEQYF; cdr3_nt: TGCGCCAGCTTCCAAGGGGCAGGGTACGAGCAGTACTTC; v_call: TRBV10-2; d_call: -; clone_size: few; j_call: TRBJ2-7
cdr3_aa: CSASLRQGVETQYF; cdr3_nt: TGCAGTGCTAGCTTGCGACAGGGGGTAGAGACCCAGTACTTC; v_call: TRBV20-1; d_call: TRBD1; clone_size: few; j_call: TRBJ2-5
cdr3_aa: CASSLTTSGGGNEQFF; cdr3_nt: TGCGCCAGCAGCTTGACTACTAGCGGGGGGGGCAATGAGCAGTTCTTC; v_call: TRBV5-1; d_call: TRBD2; clone_size: few; j_call: TRBJ2-1
cdr3_aa: CASRGGAADGNYGYTF; cdr3_nt: TGCGCCAGCAGAGGAGGTGCGGCAGACGGTAACTATGGCTACACCTTC; v_call: TRBV10-2; d_call: -; clone_size: few; j_call: TRBJ1-2
cdr3_aa: CASSLRTWRGWDTGELFF; cdr3_nt: TGTGCCAGCAGCCTGCGCACGTGGAGGGGATGGGACACCGGGGAGCTGTTTTTT; v_call: TRBV5-6; d_call: -; clone_size: few; j_call: TRBJ2-2
cdr3_aa: CASSSPWGDTQYF; cdr3_nt: TGTGCCAGCAGCTCCCCTTGGGGGGATACGCAGTATTTT; v_call: TRBV7-9; d_call: -; clone_size: -; j_call: TRBJ2-3
cdr3_aa: CAIARNQETQYF; cdr3_nt: TGTGCCATTGCCCGTAACCAAGAGACCCAGTACTTC; v_call: TRBV10-3; d_call: -; clone_size: -; j_call: TRBJ2-5
cdr3_aa: CASSQEMTGGSYNEQFF; cdr3_nt: TGTGCCAGCAGCCAAGAGATGACAGGGGGGTCCTACAATGAGCAGTTCTTC; v_call: TRBV4-2; d_call: TRBD1; clone_size: -; j_call: TRBJ2-1
cdr3_aa: CASSRGLAEQETQYF; cdr3_nt: TGTGCCAGCAGCCGAGGACTAGCGGAGCAAGAGACCCAGTACTTC; v_call: TRBV4-2; d_call: TRBD2; clone_size: few; j_call: TRBJ2-5
cdr3_aa: CASSLTTGAYNEQFF; cdr3_nt: TGTGCCAGCAGCTTAACGACAGGGGCCTACAATGAGCAGTTCTTC; v_call: TRBV7-9; d_call: TRBD1; clone_size: -; j_call: TRBJ2-1
cdr3_aa: CASSPPPIDNEQFF; cdr3_nt: TGTGCCAGCAGCCCCCCCCCGATAGACAATGAGCAGTTCTTC; v_call: TRBV7-2; d_call: -; clone_size: once; j_call: TRBJ2-1
cdr3_aa: CSARRGASGKETQYF; cdr3_nt: TGCAGTGCTAGGCGCGGGGCTAGCGGTAAAGAGACCCAGTACTTC; v_call: TRBV20-1; d_call: TRBD2; clone_size: many; j_call: TRBJ2-5
cdr3_aa: CSAQGTGSYEQYF; cdr3_nt: TGCAGCGCCCAAGGGACGGGCTCCTACGAGCAGTACTTC; v_call: TRBV29-1; d_call: -; clone_size: few; j_call: TRBJ2-7
cdr3_aa: CASSPRPIVTRVDTQYF; cdr3_nt: TGTGCCAGCAGCCCCCGACCGATTGTAACGAGGGTGGATACGCAGTATTTT; v_call: TRBV7-2; d_call: -; clone_size: -; j_call: TRBJ2-3
cdr3_aa: CASILGGIDNEQFF; cdr3_nt: TGCGCCAGCATCTTGGGGGGAATCGACAATGAGCAGTTCTTC; v_call: TRBV5-1; d_call: -; clone_size: -; j_call: TRBJ2-1